Listed here are 2 T cell receptor beta chains from one sample, sequenced in a study of long-term antiretroviral therapy in people with HIV (dated by TCRdb to about 2022). Sequencing of the TRB variable region was done with the immunoSEQ hsTCRB v3.0 assay at survey level resolution. Entries here come from immuneACCESS through TCRdb and include only in-frame sequences with V and J called. Some clones fail to appear in such tables; in the studies checked, an unresolved V gene covers under half of the shortfall, and the cause of the remainder is unknown. This sample has 15,000 or so clones in its table, and around 83% of those were observed once. Together, the top ten hold 6% to 8% of the sample. The sequenced sample was unsorted PBMCs, obtained 0.4 years after starting antiretroviral therapy. The receptor source for this set is a man aged 25 to 40 with HIV.

V and J are TRBV10-3 and TRBJ2-1; 11 bases fit TRBD2. The CDR3 has 14 residues. Germline assignment: CDR1 ENHRY and CDR2 SYGVKD. V was pared by 10 bases and J by 7 bases, with 9 bases of the junction left unmatched. In nucleotides, the CDR3 is TGTGCCACCCGAAAGACTAGCGGGGAGAATGAGCAGTTCTTC. This translates into CATRKTSGENEQFF.

The chain combines TRBV6-6 with TRBJ2-3; no firm D call. The CDR3 has 13 residues. Germline-derived CDR1 and CDR2 are MNHNY and SVGAGI (reference sequence). Trimming cost V 2 bases and J 1 base, with 4 bases left between them. In nucleotides, the CDR3 is TGTGCCAGCAGTTACGACGGCACAGATACGCAGTATTTT. Encoded protein: CASSYDGTDTQYF.